Below are 27 T cell receptor beta chains sequenced from a single sample in a study of CD8 T cells in ankylosing spondylitis. TCRdb redid the calling of the 5' RACE reads with MiXCR, one entry per CDR3 protein. Among about 260,000 distinct CDR3 sequences listed, about 24% were seen once. The source material was blood, either unsorted or a sorted T cell fraction (not recorded which). The receptors shown here come from a male donor with ankylosing spondylitis or in good health (not recorded which).

A note on this clonotype: A much more abundant neighbour one base away suggests this may be a read error. The J gene is TRBJ2-7, the V gene TRBV18; D is ambiguous. Germline CDR1 and CDR2: KGHSH and LQKENI. The CDR3 is 14 amino acids. The CDR3 here is CDSSPSRTWAEQYF. The CDR3 nucleotides are TGTGACAGCTCACCGTCCCGGACCTGGGCCGAGCAGTACTTC.

This clonotype was found many times. The chain recombines TRBV12-3 or TRBV12-4 with TRBJ2-3; unclear D gene. V shed 5 bases and J shed 4 bases, with 7 bases lying between them. The CDR3 covers 12 residues. The CDR3 region is CASSPRADTQYF. DNA for the CDR3: TGTGCCAGCAGTCCACGGGCAGATACGCAGTATTTT.

This chain joins TRBV30 and TRBJ1-4, with D uncertain. V shed 1 base and J shed 8 bases, with 8 bases lying between them. Per the germline V gene, CDR1 is GTSNPN and CDR2 is SVGIG (reference sequence). This CDR3 is built from 12 residues. CDR3 nucleotides: TGTGCCTGGAGTGCCATTCGAGAAAAACTGTTTTTT. The encoded protein is CAWSAIREKLFF.

This clonotype was found a few times. The chain uses TRBV29-1 and TRBJ2-3, with TRBD2 as a possible D gene (5 bases). The CDR3 covers 13 residues. The V gene lost 4 bases and the J gene lost 0 bases, with 8 bases spanning the gap. CDR1 is SQVTM and CDR2 is ANQGSEA in the germline V gene. The DNA for the CDR3 is TGCAGCGTTGGAGGGAGAAGCACAGATACGCAGTATTTT. Protein sequence: CSVGGRSTDTQYF.

The V call is TRBV21-1, the J call TRBJ2-1; the table's D call TRBD1 went unverified against the DNA. TRBV21-1 constitutes a pseudogene. CDR3 length: 17 residues. In DNA form, the CDR3 reads TGTGCCAGCAGCAAAGTTAGAAACAGGTCGGCCGTGGATGAGCAGTTCTTC. Its protein is CASSKVRNRSAVDEQFF.

The V and J genes are TRBV20-1 and TRBJ2-5; 7 bases agree with TRBD1. The germline CDR1 and CDR2 sequences are DFQATT and SNEGSKA (reference sequence). The CDR3 covers 14 residues. Trimming cost V 3 bases and J 1 base; bases outside gene matches: 5. CDR3 DNA sequence: TGCAGTGCTAGGGGACAGTGGAGCCAAGAGACCCAGTACTTC. Its protein is CSARGQWSQETQYF.

This clonotype has at least ten counts. The chain carries TRBV12-3 or TRBV12-4 and TRBJ2-5, with D unclear. V lost 1 base and J lost 5, with 11 bases in between. The CDR3 totals 14 residues. The CDR3: CASSLDTVTETQYF. The CDR3 nucleotides are TGTGCCAGCAGTTTAGATACGGTCACGGAGACCCAGTACTTC.

The chain recombines TRBV29-1 with TRBJ2-4; D unresolved. The CDR3 has 13 residues. The V gene's germline CDR1 is SQVTM and CDR2 ANQGSEA. V lost 3 bases to trimming and J lost 0 bases, with 6 bases between them. The CDR3 coding sequence is TGCAGCGTTGAGGGTACAGCCAAAAACATTCAGTACTTC. Its protein is CSVEGTAKNIQYF.

The chain uses TRBV6-6 and TRBJ2-7, with D possibly being TRBD2 (7 bases). The V end was cut by 8 bases, the J end by 5 bases, with 10 bases between. This CDR3 region has 11 residues. CDR1 and CDR2 (germline): MNHNY, SVGAGI (reference sequence). The CDR3 bases are TGTGCCAGCCAAGGGGGGGACGAGCAGTACTTC. It is translated as CASQGGDEQYF.

On this clonotype: Just one base apart from a much larger clone, this may be a read error. The V call is TRBV6-5, the J call TRBJ2-2; D is unresolved. The CDR3 length is 12 residues. Trimming left V 2 bases short and J 3 bases short, with 1 base between. The germline V gene encodes CDR1 MNHEY and CDR2 SVGAGI. The CDR3 bases are TGTGCCAGCAGTTACCACACCGGGGAGCTGTTTTTT. Translated: CASSYHTGELFF.

The chain has TRBV12-3 or TRBV12-4 and TRBJ2-7, with D perhaps TRBD2 (5 bases). Trimming left V 8 bases short and J 0 bases short, with 14 bases between. The CDR3 has 14 residues. CDR3 sequence: CASGSSGSSYEQYF. The CDR3 DNA reads as TGTGCCAGCGGATCCTCGGGAAGCTCCTACGAGCAGTACTTC.

This clonotype was picked up many times. The chain recombines TRBV20-1 with TRBJ2-3; D call uncertain. Germline V gene sequence: CDR1 DFQATT, CDR2 SNEGSKA (reference sequence). This CDR3 spans 14 amino acids. V shed 6 bases and J shed 1 base, with 14 bases lying between them. The CDR3 DNA sequence: TGCAGTGCAAACCGGGCCCATGGCACAGATACGCAGTATTTT. As protein: CSANRAHGTDTQYF.

The rearrangement joins TRBV12-3 or TRBV12-4 to TRBJ1-5, with D tentatively TRBD1 (6 bases). The CDR3 runs 14 residues. Trimming stripped 7 bases from V and 5 bases from J, with 15 bases between. The DNA for the CDR3 is TGTGCCAGCACCCCACAGGGTTCAGATCAGCCCCAGCATTTT. It translates to CASTPQGSDQPQHF.

Many counts were recorded for this clonotype. This rearrangement joins TRBV12-3 or TRBV12-4 to TRBJ1-1; D ambiguous. Trimming pared 5 bases from V and 7 bases from J, leaving 8 bases between. The CDR3 is made up of 11 amino acids. CDR3 coding DNA: TGTGCCAGCAGTATTCTCTATGAAGCTTTCTTT. It codes for CASSILYEAFF.

This clonotype was seen more than once but under ten times. The rearrangement uses TRBV7-3 and TRBJ2-7, with D possibly being TRBD1 (7 bases). Looked up from germline, CDR1 is SGHTA and CDR2 is FQGTGA. V lost 10 bases, J lost 2 bases, and 18 bases lay in between. The CDR3 has 14 amino acids. CDR3 DNA sequence: TGTGCCATCGCTCAGGAGGGGGCCGCCTACGAGCAGTACTTC. Its protein product is CAIAQEGAAYEQYF.

This clonotype was detected ten times or more. This chain connects TRBV20-1 to TRBJ2-5, with unresolved D. V gave up 4 bases and J gave up 2 bases, with 5 bases separating them. Germline V gene sequence: CDR1 DFQATT, CDR2 SNEGSKA (reference sequence). The CDR3 runs 11 residues. Written as DNA, the CDR3 is TGCAGTGCTATGAAACAAGAGACCCAGTACTTC. Protein sequence: CSAMKQETQYF.

The V call is TRBV12-3 or TRBV12-4, the J call TRBJ2-1, with TRBD2 as a possible D gene (6 bases). The CDR3 runs 15 residues. Trimming took 7 bases from V and 5 from J, leaving 18 bases between them. CDR3 sequence: CASTIRGTGDNEQFF. DNA of the CDR3: TGTGCCAGCACCATCCGGGGGACTGGAGACAATGAGCAGTTCTTC.

This clonotype appeared many times. This chain joins TRBV4-1 and TRBJ2-3; 7 positions match TRBD1. The CDR3 is 16 amino acids. In germline, CDR1 is MGHRA, CDR2 YSYEKL. V lost 0 bases, J lost 2 bases, and 5 bases stayed unmatched. For the CDR3, the DNA is TGCGCCAGCAGCCAAGATCCGGGGACAGACACAGATACGCAGTATTTT. It is translated as CASSQDPGTDTDTQYF.

This clonotype was seen just once. The genes are TRBV10-3 and TRBJ2-1, with a tentative D call TRBD2 (5 bases). Deletions cut 9 bases from V and 4 bases from J, with 16 bases between. The CDR3 contains 14 residues. Germline CDR1 and CDR2: ENHRY and SYGVKD. The CDR3 protein is CAMNRDGVYNEQFF. DNA for the CDR3: TGTGCCATGAACCGGGATGGTGTTTACAATGAGCAGTTCTTC.

This clonotype showed up just a few times. The gene calls are TRBV5-1 and TRBJ2-3; D is unresolved. The CDR3 loop spans 15 amino acids. Germline V gives CDR1 SGHRS, CDR2 YFSETQ. V shed 2 bases and J shed 0 bases, with 10 bases lying between them. CDR3 DNA: TGCGCCAGCAGCTTATATAGCTCTAGCACAGATACGCAGTATTTT. This codes for CASSLYSSSTDTQYF. The whole variable domain, filled in from reference TRBV5-1 and TRBJ2-3, reads KAGVTQTPRYLIKTRGQQVTLSCSPISGHRSVSWYQQTPGQGLQFLFEYFSETQRNKGNFPGRFSGRQFSNSRSEMNVSTLELGDSALYLCASSLYSSSTDTQYFGPGTRLTVL.

This clonotype was seen only a few times. The chain couples TRBV25-1 to TRBJ1-1; a weak D match, TRBD1 (5 bases). V was shortened by 0 bases and J by 3 bases, with 14 bases between the two germline ends. The CDR3 length is 16 residues. Germline CDR1 is MGHDK and CDR2 is SYGVNS. CDR3 sequence (DNA): TGTGCCAGCAGTGAATATTCGTCGGCAGGGTACACTGAAGCTTTCTTT. Translation: CASSEYSSAGYTEAFF.

In its sample, this clonotype was seen a few times. The chain uses TRBV6-1 and TRBJ1-5, with 9 bases aligning to TRBD1. CDR3 size: 15 residues. Germline CDR1 is MNHNS and CDR2 is SASEGT. The J segment lost 0 bases and the V segment lost 5 bases, leaving 2 bases of the junction unmatched. In nucleotides, the CDR3 is TGTGCCAGCAGTCGGACAGGGGATAGCAATCAGCCCCAGCATTTT. It encodes CASSRTGDSNQPQHF.

Only a few counts were recorded for this clonotype. One junction end disagrees with the germline gene, perhaps due to a read error. This sequence joins TRBV6-1 and TRBJ1-5; maybe TRBD1 (5 bases). The CDR3 loop spans 12 amino acids. Per the germline V gene, CDR1 is MNHNS and CDR2 is SASEGT. CDR3 DNA: TGTGCCAGCAATGAAAGGGGTCAGCCCCAGCATTTT. Translation: CASNERGQPQHF.

This clonotype was seen a single time. The rearrangement uses TRBV10-2 and TRBJ2-7; possible D gene TRBD1, 5 bases. Between the trimmed V and J ends, which lost 0 bases and 0 bases, there was a span of 12 bases. Germline CDR1 WSHSY, CDR2 SAAADI. This CDR3 is built from 16 residues. The DNA for the CDR3 is TGCGCCAGCAGTGAGTCGAAAGACAGACCCTCCTACGAGCAGTACTTC. Protein: CASSESKDRPSYEQYF.

Comment on this clonotype: The CDR3 end shows no conserved phenylalanine or tryptophan, and so a read error is likely. The V call is TRBV2, the J call TRBJ2-1, with D perhaps given as TRBD1 or TRBD2 (6 bases each). Germline loops: CDR1 SNHLY, CDR2 FYNNEI. Between the trimmed V and J ends, which lost 3 bases and 6 bases, there was a span of 15 bases. The CDR3 contains 15 residues. The CDR3 DNA follows: TGTGCCAGCAGTGACCATGGGGGGCCCTTCAATGAGCAGTTCCTC. Its protein product is CASSDHGGPFNEQFL.

This clonotype has a count of ten or more. The gene calls are TRBV7-9 and TRBJ2-4; D gene uncertain. From germline, CDR1 is SEHNR and CDR2 FQNEAQ (reference sequence). The V end lost 1 base, the J end lost 0 bases, and 4 bases lay between the germline ends. The CDR3 covers 14 residues. The CDR3 region has the DNA TGTGCCAGCAGCTTAGGTCTAGCCAAAAACATTCAGTACTTC. It yields the protein CASSLGLAKNIQYF.

This clonotype was recorded many times. This chain joins TRBV28 and TRBJ2-7, with 7 bases aligning to TRBD1. Per germline, CDR1 MDHEN and CDR2 SYDVKM. V gave up 7 bases and J gave up 1 base; unmatched junction bases: 7. The CDR3 has 14 amino acids. This CDR3 is CASTLTGSSYEQYF. The CDR3 DNA reads as TGTGCCAGCACTCTGACAGGGTCTTCCTACGAGCAGTACTTC.